This T cell receptor (beta chain) came from a study of T cell repertoires in cytomegalovirus infection. Study-level background: Public TCR beta signatures provided an indication of both CMV infection and a matching HLA type.

Study-level points and caveats: The response measured ex vivo was dominated by TCR beta clonotypes (HLA-C-restricted and CMV-specific). Carriers of CMV and the relevant HLA type were discriminated by public TCR beta frequency.

A remark on this clonotype: Its antigen is unidentified.

MiXCR was run by TCRdb on the reads, yielding one entry per CDR3 protein. The sample carries over 150,000 distinct CDR3 sequences, about 15% recorded once. This CDR3 region has 16 residues. V lost 2 bases to trimming and J lost 4 bases; unmatched junction nucleotides: 8. Germline V gene data show CDR1 as LNHNV and CDR2 as YYDKDF (reference sequence). V gene TRBV15 combines with J gene TRBJ2-5, with 9 nucleotides matching TRBD1. This clonotype originated in a human donor in good health (CMV status not recorded). Some clones in this sample may be carry-over from other donors' samples. The material sequenced was CD8+ T cells from PBMCs. In DNA form, the CDR3 reads TGTGCCACCAGCAGATATAGGGACAGGGATCCAGAGACCCAGTACTTC. Translated: CATSRYRDRDPETQYF.